The 14 T cell receptor beta chains below were found in one sample sequenced in a study of blood T cell repertoires in COVID-19. Here immunoSEQ multiplex PCR was the method, and the copy in TCRdb shows in-frame clones only, minus some. Of about 310,000 clones in the sample, 80% to 90% were seen once. The sequencing sample was made of peripheral blood. These receptors all come from a man aged 45-60 years with active or convalescent COVID-19.

V is TRBV7-8 and J is TRBJ2-3; the match to TRBD2 covers 11 bases. The CDR3 extends over 19 amino acids. CDR1 and CDR2 (germline): SGHVS, FQNEAQ. The V segment lost 2 bases and the J segment 1 base; nucleotides outside the gene matches: 11. The CDR3 region has the DNA TGTGCCAGCAGCTTAAGATCGGGAATAGCGGGAGGGGGCACAGATACGCAGTATTTT. Amino acid sequence: CASSLRSGIAGGGTDTQYF.

The DNA of the CDR3 is TGTGCCAGCTCACCACTTACAGGGAACTATGGCTACACCTTC. Translating it yields CASSPLTGNYGYTF. The chain combines TRBV18 with TRBJ1-2; possible D gene TRBD1, 6 bases. V lost 1 base, J lost 2 bases, and 8 bases lay in between. CDR3 length: 14 residues. Germline CDR1 is KGHSH and CDR2 is LQKENI.

This chain links TRBV28 with TRBJ1-5; no definite D call. The germline CDR1 and CDR2 sequences are MDHEN and SYDVKM. V gave up 6 bases and J gave up 0 bases, with 18 bases separating them. This CDR3 is built from 17 residues. CDR3 residues: CASSYPSAGSSNQPQHF. Here the CDR3 DNA reads TGTGCCAGCAGCTACCCCTCGGCAGGTTCTAGCAATCAGCCCCAGCATTTT. The whole variable domain, filled in from reference TRBV28 and TRBJ1-5, reads DVKVTQSSRYLVKRTGEKVFLECVQDMDHENMFWYRQDPGLGLRLIYFSYDVKMKEKGDIPEGYSVSREKKERFSLILESASTNQTSMYLCASSYPSAGSSNQPQHFGDGTRLSIL.

The genes are TRBV28 and TRBJ2-2; 8 bases agree with TRBD1. This CDR3 has 16 amino acids. Germline V gene lookup returns CDR1 MDHEN and CDR2 SYDVKM. Trimming cost V 5 bases and J 7 bases; bases outside gene matches: 12. In nucleotides, the CDR3 is TGTGCCAGCAGTACCCGGAGGACAGGGACAGGCGGGGAGCTGTTTTTT. Its translation is CASSTRRTGTGGELFF.

The gene calls are TRBV2 and TRBJ1-2, with a tentative D call TRBD1 (5 bases). Germline V gene sequence: CDR1 SNHLY, CDR2 FYNNEI. The length of the CDR3 is 14 residues. The V end lost 4 bases, the J end lost 4 bases, and 13 bases lay between the germline ends. The CDR3 loop reads CASSVMQGSYGYTF. DNA for the CDR3: TGTGCCAGCAGTGTGATGCAGGGTAGCTATGGCTACACCTTC.

The chain employs TRBV28 and TRBJ2-7; TRBD1 agrees at 9 bases. Per germline, CDR1 MDHEN and CDR2 SYDVKM. V trimming: 6 bases; J trimming: 1 base; junction bases outside the gene matches: 4. The CDR3 consists of 14 residues. The DNA of the CDR3 is TGTGCCAGCAGAGACGGGACAGGGTCCTACGAGCAGTACTTC. Residues: CASRDGTGSYEQYF.

The rearrangement uses TRBV24-1 and TRBJ1-5, with 9 nucleotides matching TRBD1. CDR1 is KGHDR, CDR2 SFDVKD, per germline. This CDR3 has 15 residues. V lost 3 bases, J lost 5 bases, and 4 bases stayed unmatched. CDR3 coding DNA: TGTGCCACCAGTGATACAGGGGGCCCTTATCAGCCCCAGCATTTT. Translating it yields CATSDTGGPYQPQHF.

A single count supports this clone. The genes are TRBV25-1 and TRBJ2-6; D not resolved. The CDR3 runs to 14 residues. The V end lost 4 bases, the J end lost 2 bases, and 6 bases lay between the germline ends. The germline V gene has CDR1 MGHDK and CDR2 SYGVNS. The CDR3 protein is CASSAQTGANVLTF. The CDR3 bases are TGTGCCAGCAGTGCCCAAACTGGGGCCAACGTCCTGACTTTC.

V is TRBV5-1 and J is TRBJ1-3; 8 bases are shared with TRBD1. Germline values: CDR1 SGHRS, CDR2 YFSETQ. Unmatched junction bases numbered 6, after V lost 4 bases and J lost 0 bases. The CDR3 runs to 16 residues. CDR3 coding DNA: TGCGCCAGCAGCCGCTCGGACAGGGCCTCTGGAAACACCATATATTTT. Amino acids: CASSRSDRASGNTIYF.

The chain is built from TRBV2 and TRBJ2-7, with 12 bases that match TRBD2. Germline CDR1 reads SNHLY; CDR2 reads FYNNEI. The V and J ends lost 2 bases and 6 bases, in that order; junction bases with no gene match: 5. CDR3 length equals 15 residues. In DNA, the CDR3 is TGTGCCAGCAGTGAAAGACTAGCGGGAGCGACCGAGCAGTACTTC. It codes for CASSERLAGATEQYF.

This chain connects TRBV28 to TRBJ2-6; D perhaps matches TRBD2 (5 bases). Germline CDR1 reads MDHEN; CDR2 reads SYDVKM. V dropped 5 bases and J dropped 6 bases, with 11 bases sitting between them. This CDR3 has 14 residues. The CDR3 sequence: CASSTTRAANVLTF. In DNA, the CDR3 is TGTGCCAGCAGTACTACTAGAGCGGCCAACGTCCTGACTTTC.

V and J are TRBV7-2 and TRBJ1-4; D may be TRBD1 (6 bases). Between the trimmed V and J ends, which lost 2 bases and 7 bases, there was a span of 14 bases. The CDR3 is made up of 15 amino acids. Germline V gene lookup returns CDR1 SGHTA and CDR2 FQGNSA. DNA for the CDR3: TGTGCCAGCAGCTTATGGTCGGGGGGCGGTGAAAAACTGTTTTTT. Translated: CASSLWSGGGEKLFF.

In this sample, this clone turned up once. The gene calls are TRBV5-1 and TRBJ2-2; 7 bases align to TRBD1. With V trimmed by 0 bases and J by 4 bases, 6 bases remained unmatched. The CDR3 totals 16 residues. Germline-derived CDR1 and CDR2 are SGHRS and YFSETQ. The chain's CDR3 is CASSLDRQGFTGELFF. The CDR3 DNA follows: TGCGCCAGCAGCTTGGATAGACAGGGATTCACCGGGGAGCTGTTTTTT.

CDR3 amino acids: CASSVGQGRAFF. The CDR3 DNA follows: TGTGCCAGCAGTGTGGGACAGGGAAGGGCTTTCTTT. The chain carries TRBV2 and TRBJ1-1, with 9 bases lining up with TRBD1. This CDR3 contains 12 residues. Trimming at V came to 4 bases and at J to 11 bases, leaving 5 bases not matched to a gene. The germline gives CDR1 SNHLY, CDR2 FYNNEI.